This T cell receptor beta chain is drawn from a study of blood T cell repertoires in COVID-19. At the level of the study: Samples representing acute and convalescent COVID-19 were sourced from the United States, Italy and Spain.

Data came from immunoSEQ multiplex PCR; TCRdb stores just in-frame clones and leaves some out. The sample records 130,000 or so clones, roughly 86% being singletons. This sequence originates from a woman aged 55-75 years with acute or convalescent COVID-19. Source material: peripheral blood.

The CDR3: CASSLAGGRREQYF. CDR3 DNA: TGTGCCAGCAGCTTAGCGGGGGGGCGTCGGGAGCAGTACTTC. The chain employs TRBV6-2 or TRBV6-3 and TRBJ2-7, with 11 bases fitting TRBD2. CDR1 is MNHEY, CDR2 SVGEGT, per germline. V gave up 6 bases and J gave up 7 bases; unmatched junction bases: 8. This CDR3 has 14 residues.